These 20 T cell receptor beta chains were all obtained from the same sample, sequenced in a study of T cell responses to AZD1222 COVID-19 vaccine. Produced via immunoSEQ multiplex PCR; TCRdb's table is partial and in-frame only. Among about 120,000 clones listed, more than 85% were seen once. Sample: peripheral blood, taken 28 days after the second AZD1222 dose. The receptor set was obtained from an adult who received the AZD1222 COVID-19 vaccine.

The CDR3 protein is CATSRDKAGSSPTGMNTEAFF. CDR3 nucleotides: TGTGCCACCAGCAGAGATAAGGCAGGATCATCCCCGACTGGAATGAACACTGAAGCTTTCTTT. The gene calls are TRBV15 and TRBJ1-1, with no clear D. The CDR3 sequence is 21 residues long. Deletions cut 0 bases from V and 0 bases from J, with 26 bases between. Germline CDR1 is LNHNV and CDR2 is YYDKDF (reference sequence).

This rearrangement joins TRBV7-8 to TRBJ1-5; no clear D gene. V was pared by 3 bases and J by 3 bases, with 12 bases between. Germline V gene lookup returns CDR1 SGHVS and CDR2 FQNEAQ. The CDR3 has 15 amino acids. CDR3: CASSFGVLNNQPQHF. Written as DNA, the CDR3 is TGTGCCAGCAGCTTTGGGGTGTTGAACAATCAGCCCCAGCATTTT.

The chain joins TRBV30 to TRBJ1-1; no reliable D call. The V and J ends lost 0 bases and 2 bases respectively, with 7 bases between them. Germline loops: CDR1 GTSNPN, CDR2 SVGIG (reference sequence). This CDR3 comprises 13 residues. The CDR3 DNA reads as TGTGCCTGGAGTGTAAGGGATAACACTGAAGCTTTCTTT. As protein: CAWSVRDNTEAFF.

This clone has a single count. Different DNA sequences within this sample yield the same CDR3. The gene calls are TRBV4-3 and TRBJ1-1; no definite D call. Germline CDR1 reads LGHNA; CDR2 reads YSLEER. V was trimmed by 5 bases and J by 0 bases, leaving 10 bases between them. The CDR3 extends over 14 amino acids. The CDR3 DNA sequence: TGCGCCAGCAGCTTCTCCCGGTTGAACACTGAAGCTTTCTTT. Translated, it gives CASSFSRLNTEAFF.

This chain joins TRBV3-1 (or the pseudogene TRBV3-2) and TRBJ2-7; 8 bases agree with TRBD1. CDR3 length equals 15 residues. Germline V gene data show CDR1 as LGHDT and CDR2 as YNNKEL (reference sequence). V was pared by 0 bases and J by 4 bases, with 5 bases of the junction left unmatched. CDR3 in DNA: TGTGCCAGCAGCCAAGATCCGGACAGGGCTTACGAGCAGTACTTC. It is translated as CASSQDPDRAYEQYF.

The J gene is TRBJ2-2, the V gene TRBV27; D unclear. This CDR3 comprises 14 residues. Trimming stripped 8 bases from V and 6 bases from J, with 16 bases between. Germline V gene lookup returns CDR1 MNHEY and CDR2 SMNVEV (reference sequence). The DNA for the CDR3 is TGTGCCAGCTCAGACCTTGGGCAATCCGGGGAGCTGTTTTTT. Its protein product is CASSDLGQSGELFF.

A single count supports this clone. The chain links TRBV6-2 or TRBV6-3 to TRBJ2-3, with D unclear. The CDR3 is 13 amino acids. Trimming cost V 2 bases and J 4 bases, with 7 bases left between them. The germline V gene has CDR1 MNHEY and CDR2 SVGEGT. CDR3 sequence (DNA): TGTGCCAGCAGTTACCGCGAGGCAGATACGCAGTATTTT. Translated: CASSYREADTQYF.

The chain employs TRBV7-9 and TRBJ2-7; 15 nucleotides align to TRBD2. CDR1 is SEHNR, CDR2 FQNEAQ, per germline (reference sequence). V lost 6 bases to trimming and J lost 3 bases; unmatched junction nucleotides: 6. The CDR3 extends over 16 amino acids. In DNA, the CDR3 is TGTGCCAGCAGGTCCGGGACTAGCGGGGGGAACTACGAGCAGTACTTC. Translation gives CASRSGTSGGNYEQYF. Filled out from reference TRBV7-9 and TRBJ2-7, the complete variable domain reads DTGVSQNPRHKITKRGQNVTFRCDPISEHNRLYWYRQTLGQGPEFLTYFQNEAQLEKSRLLSDRFSAERPKGSFSTLEIQRTEQGDSAMYLCASRSGTSGGNYEQYFGPGTRLTVT.

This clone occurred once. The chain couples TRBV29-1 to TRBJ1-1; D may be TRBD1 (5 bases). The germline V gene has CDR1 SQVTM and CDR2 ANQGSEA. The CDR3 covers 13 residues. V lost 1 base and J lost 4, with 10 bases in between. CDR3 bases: TGCAGCGTTGAAGTGGGGGAGGGCACTGAAGCTTTCTTT. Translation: CSVEVGEGTEAFF.

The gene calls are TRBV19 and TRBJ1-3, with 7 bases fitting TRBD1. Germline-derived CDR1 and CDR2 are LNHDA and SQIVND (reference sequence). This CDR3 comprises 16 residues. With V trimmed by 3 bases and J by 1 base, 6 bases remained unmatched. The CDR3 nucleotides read TGTGCCAGTAGTATCGGGACAGAAGTATCTGGAAACACCATATATTTT. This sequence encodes CASSIGTEVSGNTIYF. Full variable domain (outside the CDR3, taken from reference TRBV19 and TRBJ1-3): DGGITQSPKYLFRKEGQNVTLSCEQNLNHDAMYWYRQDPGQGLRLIYYSQIVNDFQKGDIAEGYSVSREKKESFPLTVTSAQKNPTAFYLCASSIGTEVSGNTIYFGEGSWLTVV.

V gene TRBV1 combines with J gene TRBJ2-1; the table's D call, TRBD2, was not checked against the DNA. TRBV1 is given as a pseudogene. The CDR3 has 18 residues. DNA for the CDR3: TGCACCAGCAGCCAAGATGCCCTGGAGGGAGCGAGGTACAATGAGCAGTTCTTC. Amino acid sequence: CTSSQDALEGARYNEQFF.

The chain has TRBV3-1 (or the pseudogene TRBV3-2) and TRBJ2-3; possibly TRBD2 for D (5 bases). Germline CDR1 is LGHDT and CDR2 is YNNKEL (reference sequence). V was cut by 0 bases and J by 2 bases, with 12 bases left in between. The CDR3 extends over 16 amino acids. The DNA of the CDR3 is TGTGCCAGCAGCCAAGATACTAGATTTGTCACAGATACGCAGTATTTT. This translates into CASSQDTRFVTDTQYF.

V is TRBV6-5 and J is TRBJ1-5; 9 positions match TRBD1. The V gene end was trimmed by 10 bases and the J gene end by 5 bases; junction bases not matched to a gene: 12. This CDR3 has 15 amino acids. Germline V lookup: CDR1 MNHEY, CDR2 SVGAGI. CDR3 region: CATQPGQGNHQPQHF. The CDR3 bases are TGTGCCACCCAACCGGGACAGGGAAACCATCAGCCCCAGCATTTT.

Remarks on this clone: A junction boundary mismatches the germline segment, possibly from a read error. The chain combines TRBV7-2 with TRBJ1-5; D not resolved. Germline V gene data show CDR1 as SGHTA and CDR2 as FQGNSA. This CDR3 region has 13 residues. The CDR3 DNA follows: TGTGCCAGCAGCCTAGCGGCAGATCAGCCCCAGCATTTT. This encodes CASSLAADQPQHF.

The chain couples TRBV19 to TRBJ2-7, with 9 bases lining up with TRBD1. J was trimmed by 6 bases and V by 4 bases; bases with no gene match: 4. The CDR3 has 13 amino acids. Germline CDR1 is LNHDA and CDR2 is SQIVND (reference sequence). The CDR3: CASSTGQGTEQYF. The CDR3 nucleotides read TGTGCCAGTAGTACGGGACAGGGAACCGAGCAGTACTTC.

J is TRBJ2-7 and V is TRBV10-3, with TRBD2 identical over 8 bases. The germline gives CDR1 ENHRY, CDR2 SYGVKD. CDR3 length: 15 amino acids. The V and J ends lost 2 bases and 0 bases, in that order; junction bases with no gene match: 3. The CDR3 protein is CAISERSGSSYEQYF. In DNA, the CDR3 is TGTGCCATCAGTGAGAGGAGCGGGAGCTCCTACGAGCAGTACTTC.

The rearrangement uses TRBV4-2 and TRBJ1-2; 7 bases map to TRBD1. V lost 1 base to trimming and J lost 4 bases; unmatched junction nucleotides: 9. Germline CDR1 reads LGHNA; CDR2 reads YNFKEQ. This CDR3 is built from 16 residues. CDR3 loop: CASSQGGTDWGYGYTF. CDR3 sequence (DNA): TGTGCCAGCAGCCAAGGAGGGACAGATTGGGGCTATGGCTACACCTTC.

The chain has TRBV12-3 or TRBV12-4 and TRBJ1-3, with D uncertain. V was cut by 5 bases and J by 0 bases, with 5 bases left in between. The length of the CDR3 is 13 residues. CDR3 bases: TGTGCCAGCAGTGACGACTCTGGAAACACCATATATTTT. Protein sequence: CASSDDSGNTIYF.

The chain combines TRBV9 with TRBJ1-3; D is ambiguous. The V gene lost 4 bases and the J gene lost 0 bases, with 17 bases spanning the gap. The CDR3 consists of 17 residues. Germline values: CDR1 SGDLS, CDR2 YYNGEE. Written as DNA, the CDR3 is TGTGCCAGCAGCCCCCTTTGGGGAGTTCACTCTGGAAACACCATATATTTT. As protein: CASSPLWGVHSGNTIYF. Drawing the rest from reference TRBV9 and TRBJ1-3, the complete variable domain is DSGVTQTPKHLITATGQRVTLRCSPRSGDLSVYWYQQSLDQGLQFLIQYYNGEERAKGNILERFSAQQFPDLHSELNLSSLELGDSALYFCASSPLWGVHSGNTIYFGEGSWLTVV.

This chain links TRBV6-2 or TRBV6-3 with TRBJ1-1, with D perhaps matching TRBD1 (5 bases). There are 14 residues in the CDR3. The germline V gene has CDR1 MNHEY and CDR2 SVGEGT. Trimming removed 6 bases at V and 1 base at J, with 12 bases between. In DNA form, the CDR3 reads TGTGCCAGCAGCCAGGCAGGGCCGAACACTGAAGCTTTCTTT. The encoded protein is CASSQAGPNTEAFF.